This T cell receptor (beta chain) was found in a study of identical twins. TCRdb re-analysed the 5' RACE reads in MiXCR, keeping a single row per CDR3 protein. The table has about 1.7 million distinct CDR3 sequences, around 33% seen once. This CDR3 contains 15 residues. The V gene end was trimmed by 0 bases and the J gene end by 7 bases; junction bases not matched to a gene: 3. Germline V gene data show CDR1 as SGHDT and CDR2 as YYEEEE. The receptor was derived from a newborn girl in good health. The chain carries TRBV5-6 and TRBJ1-6, with 8 bases lining up with TRBD1. The sample was cord blood. Here the CDR3 reads CASSLGPGGNSPLHF. CDR3 bases: TGTGCCAGCAGCTTGGGGCCAGGGGGCAATTCACCCCTCCACTTT.